This T cell receptor (beta chain) appears in the sequencing data of a study of OX40 agonist ivuxolimab in advanced cancers. Study-wide context: Those treated in dose escalation had hepatocellular carcinoma, melanoma, renal cell cancer or head and neck cancer. Partial response was recorded in three patients: one hepatocellular carcinoma and two cutaneous melanoma cases. The study's findings and limits: Some nonresponders also had low normalized T-cell clonal expansion.

Individuals having autoimmune disease history or systemic immunosuppression were not enrolled. After removal of 3 bases from V and 5 bases from J, the junction contained 14 bases not matched to a gene. The CDR3 covers 17 residues. Germline CDR1 is MNHNS and CDR2 is SASEGT. A remark on this clone: Its antigen remains unknown.

Here immunoSEQ multiplex PCR was the method, and the copy in TCRdb shows in-frame clones only, minus some. The table has roughly 45,000 clones, about 75% seen once; the top ten hold 6.5% to 9%. This rearrangement joins TRBV6-1 to TRBJ2-5; 8 nucleotides line up with TRBD1. The specimen was CD4+ or CD8+ T cells sorted from blood, collected in a trial of the OX40 agonist ivuxolimab. The TCR was taken from an adult with an advanced solid tumor such as melanoma, head and neck, liver or kidney cancer. DNA of the CDR3: TGTGCCAGCAGTGATGGCCTATATGGCAGGGGGCAGGAGACCCAGTACTTC. Residues: CASSDGLYGRGQETQYF.